This T cell receptor beta chain appears in the sequencing data of a study of shared clonotypes between healthy human individuals. Points on this clone: What it binds is not known.

Naive CD8 populations comprised CD45RO-negative cells positively selected for CCR7, excluding terminally differentiated effector memory CD45RA+ cells. Healthy adults negative for HIV, lacking recent acute infections or vaccinations, served as donors. The germline CDR1 and CDR2 sequences are SGHTA and FQGNSA. V was pared by 5 bases and J by 4 bases, with 14 bases between. The CDR3 extends over 14 amino acids. At the deep level, the assay was run. The material for each subset, its genomic DNA, was split evenly across several immunoSEQ plates. Data came from immunoSEQ multiplex PCR; TCRdb stores just in-frame clones and leaves some out. This sample has 760,000 or so clones, with 96% found just once. Findings and limits, study-wide: The small donor group covered limited genetic and exposure diversity.

The rearrangement joins TRBV7-2 to TRBJ2-5; the D gene could be TRBD1 or TRBD2 (5 bases each). The sample was naive CD8+ T cells sorted from blood. The source is a man younger than 40 in good health. The CDR3 loop is CASSPSLGPETQYF. CDR3 coding DNA: TGTGCCAGCAGCCCTAGCCTGGGGCCAGAGACCCAGTACTTC.